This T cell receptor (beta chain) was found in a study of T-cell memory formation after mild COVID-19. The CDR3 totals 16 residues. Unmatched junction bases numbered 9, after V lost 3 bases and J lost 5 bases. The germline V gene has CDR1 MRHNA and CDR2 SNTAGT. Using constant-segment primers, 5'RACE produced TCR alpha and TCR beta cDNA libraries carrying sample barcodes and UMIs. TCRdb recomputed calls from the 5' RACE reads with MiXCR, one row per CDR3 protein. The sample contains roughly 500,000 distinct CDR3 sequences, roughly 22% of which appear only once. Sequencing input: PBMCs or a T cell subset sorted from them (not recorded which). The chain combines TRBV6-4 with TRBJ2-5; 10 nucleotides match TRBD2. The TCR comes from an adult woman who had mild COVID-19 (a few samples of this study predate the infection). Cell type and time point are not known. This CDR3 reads CASSEKSGGAVETQYF. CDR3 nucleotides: TGTGCCAGCAGTGAAAAGAGCGGGGGGGCCGTGGAGACCCAGTACTTC.